The 20 T cell receptor beta chains reported below all come from one sample, sequenced in a study of neurological immune-mediated disorders. TCRdb re-analysed the 5' RACE reads in MiXCR, keeping a single row per CDR3 protein. Of more than 75,000 distinct CDR3 sequences listed, around 3.5% are singletons. The sample comprised PBMCs. The receptor source for this set is a woman aged 50 to 60 with multiple sclerosis.

The chain employs TRBV11-3 and TRBJ2-4; D may be TRBD1 (6 bases). V shed 3 bases and J shed 4 bases, with 16 bases lying between them. The CDR3 is 16 amino acids. Germline CDR1 is SGHNT and CDR2 is YENEEA. CDR3 amino acids: CASSLDRMDKKNIQYF. The CDR3 bases are TGTGCCAGCAGCTTGGACAGAATGGACAAGAAAAACATTCAGTACTTC.

In this sample, this clonotype turned up many times. This chain links TRBV20-1 with TRBJ1-5, with 7 bases fitting TRBD1. The germline gives CDR1 DFQATT, CDR2 SNEGSKA (reference sequence). The CDR3 contains 15 residues. V lost 2 bases and J lost 2; bases outside the gene matches: 6. CDR3 residues: CSARRQGGGNQPQHF. Written as DNA, the CDR3 is TGCAGTGCTAGACGACAGGGAGGGGGCAATCAGCCCCAGCATTTT.

This clonotype was seen ten or more times. The rearrangement links TRBV5-1 to TRBJ1-2; the match to TRBD1 covers 7 bases. Germline V lookup: CDR1 SGHRS, CDR2 YFSETQ. The CDR3 sequence is 14 residues long. V shed 3 bases, J shed 5 bases, and the junction held 7 bases outside the gene matches. The DNA of the CDR3 is TGCGCCAGCAGCTCAACAGGGGACGCTTATGGCTACACCTTC. Translation: CASSSTGDAYGYTF.

On this clonotype itself: As the CDR3 is not closed by the conserved phenylalanine or tryptophan, this likely results from a read error. J is TRBJ2-7 and V is TRBV7-2; 8 positions agree with TRBD2. In germline, CDR1 is SGHTA, CDR2 FQGNSA. The V gene end was trimmed by 3 bases and the J gene end by 1 base; junction bases not matched to a gene: 11. The CDR3 totals 17 residues. The CDR3 region has the DNA TGTGCCAGCAGCTTCCGCGAAGCGGGGGTGAGGTCCTACGAGCAGTACCTC. It translates to CASSFREAGVRSYEQYL.

This clonotype has ten or more counts. V gene TRBV5-1 combines with J gene TRBJ2-2; D is unresolved. Germline lookup yields CDR1 SGHRS and CDR2 YFSETQ. Trimming stripped 2 bases from V and 7 bases from J, with 15 bases between. CDR3 length equals 15 residues. DNA of the CDR3: TGCGCCAGCAGCTTTCTCCCGAACCTCAGCGGGGAGCTGTTTTTT. Protein: CASSFLPNLSGELFF.

This clonotype has just a few counts. It may be a read error: a sequence one base away is much more abundant. V usage is TRBV5-5 and J usage is TRBJ2-4, with a weak D call TRBD1 (5 bases). The germline V gene has CDR1 SGHKS and CDR2 YYEKEE (reference sequence). This CDR3 spans 14 amino acids. Trimming left V 0 bases short and J 10 bases short, with 14 bases between. CDR3 in DNA: TGTGCCAGCAGCTTGGTTCAGGGCCAGGAAATTCAGTACTTC. Translating gives CASSLVQGQEIQYF.

On this clonotype itself: A much larger clonotype is one base distant, so this may be a read error. For the CDR3, the DNA is TGTGCCAGCTCACAACAGGGGACCTACACAGATACGCAGTATTTT. Translating gives CASSQQGTYTDTQYF. This sequence joins TRBV18 and TRBJ2-3; the match to TRBD1 covers 7 bases. V trimming: 4 bases; J trimming: 2 bases; junction bases outside the gene matches: 6. The CDR3 consists of 15 residues. Germline V CDR1 and CDR2: KGHSH, LQKENI.

This clonotype was seen at least ten times. The gene calls are TRBV27 and TRBJ2-6; D unresolved. V was shortened by 1 base and J by 2 bases, with 6 bases between the two germline ends. Germline-derived CDR1 and CDR2 are MNHEY and SMNVEV (reference sequence). The CDR3 loop spans 15 amino acids. CDR3 in DNA: TGTGCCAGCAGTTTATTGGGGACTGGGGCCAACGTCCTGACTTTC. Translation: CASSLLGTGANVLTF.

This clonotype was detected many times. The genes are TRBV20-1 and TRBJ2-5, with a possible D match to TRBD2 (6 bases). Germline V gene sequence: CDR1 DFQATT, CDR2 SNEGSKA (reference sequence). The ends were cut back, 6 bases at V and 5 bases at J, with 22 bases in the middle. The CDR3 is made up of 15 amino acids. The CDR3 DNA reads TGCAGTGCGGTGTCGCTCCCCGGGGGAGTTGAGACCCAGTACTTC. It yields the protein CSAVSLPGGVETQYF.

This clonotype was counted many times. The chain has TRBV5-1 and TRBJ1-6; the D gene is possibly TRBD1 (6 bases). Trimming cost V 5 bases and J 2 bases, with 14 bases left between them. Germline V gene data show CDR1 as SGHRS and CDR2 as YFSETQ. This CDR3 spans 16 amino acids. The CDR3 coding sequence is TGCGCCAGCAGTACGGGGGGCAGCCCCTATAATTCACCCCTCCACTTT. Protein: CASSTGGSPYNSPLHF.

In its sample, this clonotype was seen many times. J is TRBJ1-3 and V is TRBV20-1; D call uncertain. This CDR3 has 13 residues. Germline assignment: CDR1 DFQATT and CDR2 SNEGSKA (reference sequence). The V end was cut by 6 bases, the J end by 0 bases, with 9 bases between. The CDR3, as DNA: TGCAGTGCCACGGTGGGCTCTGGAAACACCATATATTTT. The encoded protein is CSATVGSGNTIYF.

This clonotype was recorded many times. This rearrangement joins TRBV12-3 or TRBV12-4 to TRBJ1-1; D is perhaps TRBD1 (5 bases). Trimming cost V 1 base and J 11 bases, with 14 bases left between them. This CDR3 spans 13 amino acids. This chain's CDR3 is CASSLGQGMRAFF. The CDR3 DNA reads TGTGCCAGCAGTTTAGGTCAGGGTATGAGGGCTTTCTTT.

This clonotype was counted ten times or more. The chain combines TRBV27 with TRBJ2-5, with 12 bases that match TRBD2. The germline CDR1 and CDR2 sequences are MNHEY and SMNVEV (reference sequence). J gave up 3 bases and V 5 bases, and 4 bases lay outside the gene matches. There are 15 residues in the CDR3. CDR3 nucleotides: TGTGCCAGCAGTACGACTAGCGGGGGAGAAGAGACCCAGTACTTC. Protein: CASSTTSGGEETQYF.

This clonotype was counted at least ten times. The conserved phenylalanine or tryptophan normally closing the CDR3 is absent here, so this likely arose from a read error. The chain carries TRBV5-1 and TRBJ1-6; 12 bases fit TRBD1. CDR3 length: 14 amino acids. V lost 4 bases to trimming and J lost 9 bases; unmatched junction nucleotides: 2. Germline V lookup: CDR1 SGHRS, CDR2 YFSETQ. CDR3 nucleotide sequence: TGCGCCAGCAGCGCGGGACAGGGGGCTTCACCCCTCCACCTT. The encoded protein is CASSAGQGASPLHL.

In its sample, this clonotype was seen many times. The CDR3 loop reads CASTVGWGGGAGSYEQYF. The DNA of the CDR3 is TGTGCCAGCACCGTGGGATGGGGCGGGGGGGCCGGCTCCTACGAGCAGTACTTC. This chain connects TRBV7-2 to TRBJ2-7, with 9 bases aligning to TRBD2. The CDR3 runs to 18 residues. Germline values: CDR1 SGHTA, CDR2 FQGNSA. V was clipped by 7 bases and J by 0 bases; unmatched bases: 16.

This clonotype was observed many times. V and J are TRBV7-2 and TRBJ2-5; weak D call: TRBD1 (6 bases). The CDR3 totals 15 residues. The germline gives CDR1 SGHTA, CDR2 FQGNSA. The germline V and J ends were trimmed by 1 base and 0 bases, with 9 bases remaining between them. The CDR3 region is CASSLGGGHQETQYF. CDR3 coding DNA: TGTGCCAGCAGCTTAGGAGGGGGTCACCAAGAGACCCAGTACTTC.

This clonotype appeared many times. The J gene is TRBJ1-3, the V gene TRBV7-2, with D unresolved. The ends were cut back, 1 base at V and 5 bases at J, with 6 bases in the middle. The CDR3 consists of 13 residues. Per the germline V gene, CDR1 is SGHTA and CDR2 is FQGNSA. CDR3 region: CASSLGVRNTIYF. CDR3 DNA: TGTGCCAGCAGCTTAGGGGTCCGAAACACCATATATTTT.

About this clonotype itself: A much larger clone lies one base from this, so it may be a read error. The chain has TRBV7-2 and TRBJ2-3; D call uncertain. Germline CDR1 and CDR2: SGHTA and FQGNSA. There are 13 residues in the CDR3. V was cut by 1 base and J by 4 bases, with 6 bases left in between. CDR3 in DNA: TGTGCCAGCAGCTTAGAGCGCGCAGATACGCAGTATTTT. This encodes CASSLERADTQYF.

The table lists this clonotype with many counts. The V and J genes are TRBV7-6 and TRBJ1-3; D possibly corresponds to TRBD1 (5 bases). CDR1 and CDR2 (germline): SGHVS, FNYEAQ. The CDR3 runs to 15 residues. Trimming took 4 bases from V and 4 from J, leaving 14 bases between them. The CDR3 DNA is TGTGCCAGCAGCTCACTGAGGGGCGGGGGAAACACCATATATTTT. It translates to CASSSLRGGGNTIYF.

This clonotype was seen ten or more times. V and J are TRBV6-2 or TRBV6-3 and TRBJ2-3, with D perhaps matching TRBD2 (6 bases). V was clipped by 5 bases and J by 0 bases, with 12 bases between them. Germline loops: CDR1 MNHEY, CDR2 SVGEGT. The CDR3 is 15 residues long. The CDR3 protein is CASSRDLTSTDTQYF. Here the CDR3 DNA reads TGTGCCAGCAGTCGGGACTTAACTAGCACAGATACGCAGTATTTT.